Below, one T cell receptor beta chain is given with its context. Antigen specificity is unknown. These data originate in a study of vaccination and CD4 T cells after COVID-19. The CDR3 length is 15 residues. J lost 2 bases, V lost 7 bases, and 6 bases had no gene match. The V gene's germline CDR1 is SNHLY and CDR2 FYNNEI. Cultured CD4+ T cell DNA underwent sequencing with the Oncomine TCR Beta short-read assay. Using its own MiXCR run on the PCR reads, TCRdb lists one record per CDR3 protein. Of more than 13,000 distinct CDR3 sequences detected, 20% to 25% appear once; the ten largest clones hold roughly a sixth. Indicated treatment: roughly ten-day PBMC culture with coronavirus spike peptide pools or control peptides (ViraFEST assay).

This sample comprised CD4+ T cells from blood, cultured in vitro, obtained after SARS-CoV-2 vaccination. The chain employs TRBV2 and TRBJ2-5, with 11 positions matching TRBD1. The receptor was isolated from a human donor who had recovered from COVID-19. The DNA of the CDR3 is TGTGCCAGCAAGGGGGACAGGGGGGGTCAAGAGACCCAGTACTTC. Protein sequence: CASKGDRGGQETQYF.